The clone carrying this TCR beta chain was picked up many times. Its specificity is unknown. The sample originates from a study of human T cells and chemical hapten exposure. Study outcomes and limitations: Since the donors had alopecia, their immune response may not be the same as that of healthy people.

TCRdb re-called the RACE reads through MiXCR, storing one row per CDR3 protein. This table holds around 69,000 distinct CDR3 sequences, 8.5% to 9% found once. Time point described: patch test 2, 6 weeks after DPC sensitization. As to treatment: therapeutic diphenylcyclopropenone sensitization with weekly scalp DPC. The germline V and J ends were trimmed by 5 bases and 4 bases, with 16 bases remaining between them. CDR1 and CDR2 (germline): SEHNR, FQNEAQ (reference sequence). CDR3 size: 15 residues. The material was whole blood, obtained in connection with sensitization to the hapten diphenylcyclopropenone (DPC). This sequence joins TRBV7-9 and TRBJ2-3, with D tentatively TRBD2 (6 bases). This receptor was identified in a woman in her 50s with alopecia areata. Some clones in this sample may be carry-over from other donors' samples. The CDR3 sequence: CASSPGTSLPDTQYF. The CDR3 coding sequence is TGTGCCAGCAGCCCCGGGACTTCCCTCCCAGATACGCAGTATTTT.